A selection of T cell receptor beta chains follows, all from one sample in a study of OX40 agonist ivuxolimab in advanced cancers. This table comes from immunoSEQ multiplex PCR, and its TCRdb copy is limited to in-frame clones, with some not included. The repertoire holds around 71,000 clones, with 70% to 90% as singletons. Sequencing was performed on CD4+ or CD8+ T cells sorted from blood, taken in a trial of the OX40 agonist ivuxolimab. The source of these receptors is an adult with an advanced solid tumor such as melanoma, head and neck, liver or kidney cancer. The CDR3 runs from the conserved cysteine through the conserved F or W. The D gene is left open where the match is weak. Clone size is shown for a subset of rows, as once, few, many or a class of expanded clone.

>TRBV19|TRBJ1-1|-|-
TGTGCCAGTAGGGCCCAGGGGAGCACTGAAGCTTTCTTT
CASRAQGSTEAFF
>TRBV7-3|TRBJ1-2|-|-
TGTGCCAGCAGCTTAAGAGGGGAACCGCACTATGGCTACACCTTC
CASSLRGEPHYGYTF
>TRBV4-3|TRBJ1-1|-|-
TGCGCCAGCAGTCCTCAGTTGGGGGCCGCAACTGAAGCTTTCTTT
CASSPQLGAATEAFF
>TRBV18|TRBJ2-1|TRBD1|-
TGTGCCAGCTCAGAGGGACAGGGGGTCTTCAATGAGCAGTTCTTC
CASSEGQGVFNEQFF
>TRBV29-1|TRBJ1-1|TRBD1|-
TGCAGCGCCCGGACAGGGAAGAACACTGAAGCTTTCTTT
CSARTGKNTEAFF
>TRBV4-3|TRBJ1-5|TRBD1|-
TGCGCCAGCAGCCAAGATCCGCCCGGGACAGGGCAGCCCCAGCATTTT
CASSQDPPGTGQPQHF
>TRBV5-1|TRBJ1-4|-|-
TGCGCCAGCAAGGGGGCTAATGAAAAACTGTTTTTT
CASKGANEKLFF
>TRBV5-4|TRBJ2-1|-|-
TGTGCCAGCAGAGAGAGGAATGAGCAGTTCTTC
CASRERNEQFF
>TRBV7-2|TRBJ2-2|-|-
TGTGCCAGCAGCTTGTTGGGAGACGGGGAGCTGTTTTTT
CASSLLGDGELFF
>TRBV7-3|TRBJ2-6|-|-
TGTGCCAGCAGCTTAACTGCCTTCTCTGGGGCCAACGTCCTGACTTTC
CASSLTAFSGANVLTF
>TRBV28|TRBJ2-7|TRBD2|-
TGTGCCAGCAGTTACGGGCTAGCGCGGGGGTTCTACGAGCAGTACTTC
CASSYGLARGFYEQYF
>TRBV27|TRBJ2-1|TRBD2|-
TGTGCCAGCAGTTTAGCCTGGGACGGGGGGGATGAGCAGTTCTTC
CASSLAWDGGDEQFF
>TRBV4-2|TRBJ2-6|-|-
TGTGCCAGCAGGGAAGCCAGGAGCTCTGGGGCCAACGTCCTGACTTTC
CASREARSSGANVLTF
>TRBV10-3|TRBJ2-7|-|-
TGTGCCATCAGTGAACAAACAGGGACCTACGAGCAGTACTTC
CAISEQTGTYEQYF
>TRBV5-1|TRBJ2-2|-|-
TGCGCCAGCAGCTTGGGGGACACTCCTTCCGGGGAGCTGTTTTTT
CASSLGDTPSGELFF
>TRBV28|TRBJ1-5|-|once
TGTGCCAGCAGTTTTGTGCAGGGTGATCCTAGCAATCAGCCCCAGCATTTT
CASSFVQGDPSNQPQHF
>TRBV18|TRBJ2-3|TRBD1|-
TGTGCCAGCTCACCCGACAGGGCAACAGATACGCAGTATTTT
CASSPDRATDTQYF
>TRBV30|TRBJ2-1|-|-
TGTGCCTGGAGTGTGGGTGCCGTGTGGAATGAGCAGTTCTTC
CAWSVGAVWNEQFF
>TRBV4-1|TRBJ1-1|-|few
TGCGCCAGCAGCCAAGTGGTTCGCGGGAACACTGAAGCTTTCTTT
CASSQVVRGNTEAFF
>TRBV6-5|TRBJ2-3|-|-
TGTGCCACCAGGGCCGGTGCAGGCACAGATACGCAGTATTTT
CATRAGAGTDTQYF
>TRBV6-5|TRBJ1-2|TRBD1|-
TGTGCCAGCAGTGCGCCTGGACAGGGAGACTATGGCTACACCTTC
CASSAPGQGDYGYTF
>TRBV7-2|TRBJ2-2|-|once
TGTGCCAGCAGCTTAGCGAACGATGGGGGAGTCACCGGGGAGCTGTTTTTT
CASSLANDGGVTGELFF
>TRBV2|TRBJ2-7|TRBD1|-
TGTGCCAGCAGGATTGGGACAGGGGGATCCTACGAGCAGTACTTC
CASRIGTGGSYEQYF